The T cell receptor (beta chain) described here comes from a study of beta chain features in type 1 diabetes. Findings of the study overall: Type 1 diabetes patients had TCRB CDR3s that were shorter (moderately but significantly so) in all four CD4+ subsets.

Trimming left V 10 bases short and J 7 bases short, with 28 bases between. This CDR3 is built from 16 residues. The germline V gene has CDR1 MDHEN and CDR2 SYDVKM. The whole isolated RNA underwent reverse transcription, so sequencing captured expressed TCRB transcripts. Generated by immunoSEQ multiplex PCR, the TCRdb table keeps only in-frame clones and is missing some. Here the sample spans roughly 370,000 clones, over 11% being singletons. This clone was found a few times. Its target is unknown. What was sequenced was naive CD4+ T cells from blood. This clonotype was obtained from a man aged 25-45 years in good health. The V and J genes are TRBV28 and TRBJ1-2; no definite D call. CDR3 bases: TGTGCCACCACCCCTTCGGACGTCCTTCTGAGGAGTGGCTACACCTTC. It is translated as CATTPSDVLLRSGYTF.